This T cell receptor (beta chain) is drawn from a study of T cells after yellow fever vaccination. Whole-study findings and limits: The study noted that FACS-sorted repertoires could contain abundant clonotypes contaminating from the bulk population.

Trimming removed 1 base at V and 2 bases at J, with 8 bases between. The length of the CDR3 is 14 residues. CDR1 and CDR2 from the germline V gene are MDHEN and SYDVKM. The authors made TCR cDNA by 5'RACE template switching, adding a universal primer site and UMIs. TCRdb ran MiXCR on the 5' RACE reads and lists one entry per CDR3 protein. The data show over 300,000 distinct CDR3 sequences, roughly 4% seen once. This clonotype was detected a few times. Its target is unknown. The sequence was collected from a man aged 18 to 29 who received the YFV17D yellow fever vaccine. The sample was PBMCs, taken 5 days after the yellow fever booster vaccination. The chain is built from TRBV28 and TRBJ1-2, with D unresolved. The CDR3 nucleotides are TGTGCCAGCAGTTTATCCGGCAAAAACTATGGCTACACCTTC. This translates into CASSLSGKNYGYTF.